This T cell receptor beta chain came from a study of blood T cell repertoires in COVID-19. Study information: Samples taken during acute and convalescent COVID-19 were collected in the United States, Italy and Spain. The cDNA or gDNA used as material had been derived from T cells, B-cell-depleted T cells, or PBMCs.

In the original analysis: Amplification with reference gene primers provided the estimates of nucleated cell counts. Repertoires were generated with immunoSEQ multiplex PCR, while TCRdb's copy carries only in-frame clones and drops some. The V and J calls and clone size come from that table; D and trimming were worked out from the DNA. This table has 200,000 to 250,000 clones, approximately 86% appearing once. The CDR3 contains 13 residues. Trimming shortened V by 6 bases and J by 1 base, and 6 bases separated the two germline ends. Sequenced material: peripheral blood. The receptor was derived from a woman aged 80 or over with acute or convalescent COVID-19. V usage is TRBV12-3 or TRBV12-4 and J usage is TRBJ2-2; TRBD2 might be the D (6 bases). This CDR3 reads CASSGGNTGELFF. The CDR3 bases are TGTGCCAGCAGCGGGGGGAACACCGGGGAGCTGTTTTTT.